These T cell receptor beta chains were read from a single sample in a study of CD8+ T cells in alopecia areata. The method was immunoSEQ multiplex PCR; TCRdb's version includes in-frame clones alone and lacks a portion of them. The data show tens of thousands of clones, just over 70% seen once. This specimen consisted of CD8+ T cells sorted from blood, obtained around week 44, from a patient treated with tofacitinib. The receptors shown here come from a human donor with alopecia areata. Both conserved end residues are part of each CDR3. A D gene is named only where the DNA matches it firmly. Where a row states a size, it is once, few, many or the class of an expanded clone; other rows omit it.

TRBJ1-2	TRBV11-2	NA	NA	CASSAWTEYGYTF	TGTGCCAGCAGCGCATGGACAGAGTATGGCTACACCTTC
TRBJ2-7	TRBV7-2	NA	once	CASSLGQPPSYEQYF	TGTGCCAGCAGCTTAGGGCAGCCACCTTCCTACGAGCAGTACTTC
TRBJ2-2	TRBV7-9	TRBD1	NA	CASSLSGTGAGELFF	TGTGCCAGCAGCCTCAGCGGGACAGGGGCCGGGGAGCTGTTTTTT
TRBJ2-5	TRBV29-1	TRBD1	NA	CSVEGGQGVEETQYF	TGCAGCGTTGAAGGGGGACAGGGGGTGGAAGAGACCCAGTACTTC
TRBJ2-7	TRBV5-6	NA	NA	CASSLGDYEQYF	TGTGCCAGCAGCTTGGGGGACTACGAGCAGTACTTC
TRBJ2-1	TRBV27	TRBD2	NA	CASSPGSAGGYNEQFF	TGTGCCAGCAGCCCAGGGTCAGCGGGGGGTTACAATGAGCAGTTCTTC
TRBJ2-3	TRBV9	TRBD1	NA	CASSALQTGANTDTQYF	TGTGCCAGCAGCGCCCTGCAGACAGGGGCGAACACAGATACGCAGTATTTT
TRBJ1-1	TRBV7-9	NA	NA	CASSLASGGTEAFF	TGTGCCAGCAGCTTAGCGAGCGGGGGAACTGAAGCTTTCTTT
TRBJ1-2	TRBV12-5	NA	NA	CASGLVRGYTF	TGTGCTAGTGGTTTGGTACGAGGCTACACCTTC
TRBJ2-1	TRBV30	NA	NA	CAWSEERSRNEQFF	TGTGCCTGGAGTGAGGAACGGTCCCGGAATGAGCAGTTCTTC
TRBJ2-3	TRBV4-3	NA	NA	CASSQDRRALADTQYF	TGCGCCAGCAGCCAAGATCGACGGGCTTTGGCAGATACGCAGTATTTT
TRBJ2-7	TRBV5-1	NA	NA	CASSLDPGTSYEQYF	TGCGCCAGCAGCTTGGATCCGGGGACCTCCTACGAGCAGTACTTC
TRBJ1-1	TRBV7-6	NA	NA	CASSSGPNTEAFF	TGTGCCAGCAGCAGCGGGCCGAACACTGAAGCTTTCTTT
TRBJ2-1	TRBV2	TRBD1	NA	CASSRTGGWDEQFF	TGTGCCAGCAGTCGGACAGGGGGCTGGGATGAGCAGTTCTTC
TRBJ1-6	TRBV15	TRBD1	NA	CATRAEGQGANSPLHF	TGTGCCACCAGGGCGGAGGGACAGGGGGCGAATTCACCCCTCCACTTT
TRBJ2-7	TRBV11-2	TRBD2	few	CASSSGGGRIYEQYF	TGTGCCAGCAGCTCCGGCGGGGGGCGAATCTACGAGCAGTACTTC
TRBJ1-1	TRBV5-6	NA	NA	CASSLGDTEAFF	TGTGCCAGCAGTTTGGGGGACACTGAAGCTTTCTTT
TRBJ1-1	TRBV29-1	NA	few	CSVSGLNTEAFF	TGCAGCGTGTCGGGGTTGAACACTGAAGCTTTCTTT
TRBJ2-5	TRBV7-9	TRBD1	NA	CASSTADRDVETQYF	TGTGCCAGCAGCACCGCGGACAGGGACGTAGAGACCCAGTACTTC
TRBJ2-7	TRBV29-1	NA	NA	CSVFAGWSSYEQYF	TGCAGCGTTTTTGCAGGATGGAGCTCCTACGAGCAGTACTTC